The 5 T cell receptor beta chains below were found in one sample sequenced in a study of cytomegalovirus exposure and HLA in healthy donors (dated by TCRdb to the late 2010s). Library preparation was by the immunoSEQ multiplex PCR assay. The multiplex PCR relied on a mix of 60 forward primers for TCR Vbeta segments and 13 reverse primers for TCR Jbeta segments. Sourced from immuneACCESS, this table was stored by TCRdb with only in-frame sequences that have V and J called. A share of the clones is absent; for the studies checked, an unresolved V gene accounts for under half, and the remainder has no known explanation. For this sample there are some 220,000 clones; over 75% appear just once. 0.47% of the sample is held by the ten biggest clonotypes. The material sequenced was PBMCs. The origin of the receptors is a boy aged 5-17 years in good health and CMV-seronegative.

The chain employs TRBV2 and TRBJ1-2; 10 bases align to TRBD1. CDR1 is SNHLY, CDR2 FYNNEI, per germline. The CDR3 extends over 13 amino acids. V lost 5 bases to trimming and J lost 6 bases; unmatched junction nucleotides: 3. CDR3 nucleotide sequence: TGTGCCAGCAGTCGGACAGGGGGAAATGGCTACACCTTC. Its translation: CASSRTGGNGYTF.

The chain recombines TRBV6-1 with TRBJ1-5, with 8 bases matching TRBD1. The CDR3 has 17 residues. Germline values: CDR1 MNHNS, CDR2 SASEGT. Trimming removed 1 base from V and 5 bases from J; junction bases left unmatched: 10. CDR3 loop: CASSEGTLRGLHQPQHF. The CDR3 DNA sequence: TGTGCCAGCAGTGAAGGGACCCTCAGGGGGCTTCATCAGCCCCAGCATTTT.

The rearrangement joins TRBV19 to TRBJ2-3; TRBD2 agrees at 9 bases. The CDR3 has 13 residues. Per the germline V gene, CDR1 is LNHDA and CDR2 is SQIVND (reference sequence). V trimming: 4 bases; J trimming: 8 bases; junction bases outside the gene matches: 4. Here the CDR3 reads CASSSGGAGTQYF. CDR3 nucleotides: TGTGCCAGTAGTAGCGGGGGGGCCGGTACGCAGTATTTT.

The V gene is TRBV5-4, the J gene TRBJ2-7; 8 nucleotides align to TRBD2. Germline lookup yields CDR1 SGHNT and CDR2 YYREEE (reference sequence). CDR3 length: 13 residues. The V gene end was trimmed by 4 bases and the J gene end by 4 bases; junction bases not matched to a gene: 4. The CDR3 DNA reads TGTGCCAGCAGCACCACGGGGGGGTACGAGCAGTACTTC. Protein sequence: CASSTTGGYEQYF.

The rearrangement joins TRBV9 to TRBJ2-6, with D possibly being TRBD1 (5 bases). The CDR3 has 15 amino acids. Trimming removed 0 bases at V and 4 bases at J, with 8 bases between. Germline lookup yields CDR1 SGDLS and CDR2 YYNGEE. The CDR3 spells CASSVVGAGANVLTF. As DNA, the CDR3 is TGTGCCAGCAGCGTAGTAGGGGCCGGGGCCAACGTCCTGACTTTC.